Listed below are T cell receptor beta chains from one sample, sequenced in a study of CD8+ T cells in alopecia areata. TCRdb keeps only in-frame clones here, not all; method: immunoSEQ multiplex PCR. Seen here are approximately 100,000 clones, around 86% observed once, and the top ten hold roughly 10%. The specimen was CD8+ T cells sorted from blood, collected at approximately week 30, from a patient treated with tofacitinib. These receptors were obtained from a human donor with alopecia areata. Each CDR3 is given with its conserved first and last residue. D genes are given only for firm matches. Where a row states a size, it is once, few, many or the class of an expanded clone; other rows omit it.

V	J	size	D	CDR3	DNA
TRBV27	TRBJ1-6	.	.	CASRLSGLDYSPANSPLHF	TGTGCCAGCAGGTTATCAGGGCTTGATTACTCCCCAGCTAATTCACCCCTCCACTTT
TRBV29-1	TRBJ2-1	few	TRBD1	CSVFPGTGGHNEQFF	TGCAGCGTCTTTCCCGGGACAGGGGGGCACAATGAGCAGTTCTTC
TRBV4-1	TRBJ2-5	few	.	CASSSPTGETQYF	TGCGCCAGCAGCAGTCCCACCGGGGAGACCCAGTACTTC
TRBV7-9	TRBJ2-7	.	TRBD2	CASSQGLVGEQYF	TGTGCCAGCAGCCAAGGACTAGTCGGCGAGCAGTACTTC
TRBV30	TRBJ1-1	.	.	CAWSVNPIEAFF	TGTGCCTGGAGTGTCAACCCTATAGAAGCTTTCTTT
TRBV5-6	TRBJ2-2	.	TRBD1	CASSLAGTGGPNTGELFF	TGTGCCAGCAGCTTGGCAGGGACAGGGGGACCGAACACCGGGGAGCTGTTTTTT
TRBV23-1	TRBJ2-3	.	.	CASSLFGTDTQYF	TGCGCCAGCAGTCTCTTTGGGACAGATACGCAGTATTTT
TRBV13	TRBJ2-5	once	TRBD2	CASSLSTSGAQETQYF	TGTGCCAGCAGCCTATCGACTAGCGGGGCACAAGAGACCCAGTACTTC
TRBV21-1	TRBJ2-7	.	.	CASNSFSGGFYEQYF	TGTGCCAGCAACTCGTTTTCGGGGGGCTTCTACGAGCAGTACTTC
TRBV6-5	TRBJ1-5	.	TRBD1	CASSSYRDRGSQPQHF	TGTGCCAGCAGTTCCTACCGGGACAGGGGTTCTCAGCCCCAGCATTTT
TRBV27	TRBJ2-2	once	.	CASSAGTNTGELFF	TGTGCCAGCAGTGCGGGAACGAACACCGGGGAGCTGTTTTTT
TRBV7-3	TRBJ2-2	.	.	CASSRGQGTGELFF	TGTGCCAGCAGCCGAGGGCAGGGCACCGGGGAGCTGTTTTTT
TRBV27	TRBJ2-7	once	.	CASSALGTAYEQYF	TGTGCCAGCAGTGCACTAGGGACGGCCTACGAGCAGTACTTC
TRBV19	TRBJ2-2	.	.	CASSWGVSTGELFF	TGTGCCAGTAGTTGGGGGGTGAGCACCGGGGAGCTGTTTTTT
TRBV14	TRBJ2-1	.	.	CASSPSYNEQFF	TGTGCCAGCAGCCCGAGTTACAATGAGCAGTTCTTC
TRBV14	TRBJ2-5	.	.	CASSHGRGYQETQYF	TGTGCCAGCAGCCACGGCAGGGGATACCAAGAGACCCAGTACTTC
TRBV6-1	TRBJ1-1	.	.	CASSEGYGGGMNTEAFF	TGTGCCAGCAGTGAAGGGTATGGGGGGGGCATGAACACTGAAGCTTTCTTT
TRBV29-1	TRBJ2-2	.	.	CSVRQGNTGELFF	TGCAGCGTTCGTCAGGGTAACACCGGGGAGCTGTTTTTT
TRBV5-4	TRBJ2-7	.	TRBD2	CASSISGGVNEQYF	TGTGCCAGCAGCATTAGCGGGGGGGTTAACGAGCAGTACTTC
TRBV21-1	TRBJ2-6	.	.	CASSKPLTALRPGANVLTF	TGTGCCAGCAGCAAACCGTTGACTGCCCTAAGGCCTGGGGCCAACGTCCTGACTTTC
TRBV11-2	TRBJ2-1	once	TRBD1	CASSPTGSSYNEQFF	TGTGCCAGCAGCCCGACAGGGAGCTCCTACAATGAGCAGTTCTTC
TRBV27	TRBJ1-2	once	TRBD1	CASSFGTGLGRTLGYTF	TGTGCCAGCAGTTTCGGGACAGGGTTAGGAAGGACCCTTGGCTACACCTTC
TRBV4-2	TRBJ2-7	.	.	CASSQDFPGGIREQYF	TGTGCCAGCAGCCAAGATTTCCCCGGGGGAATACGCGAGCAGTACTTC
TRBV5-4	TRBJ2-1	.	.	CASSTQASTYNEQFF	TGTGCCAGCAGCACGCAGGCGAGCACCTACAATGAGCAGTTCTTC
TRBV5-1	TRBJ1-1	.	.	CASSLGNMNTEAFF	TGCGCCAGCAGCTTGGGAAACATGAACACTGAAGCTTTCTTT
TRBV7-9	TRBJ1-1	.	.	CASSSSGEGEAFF	TGTGCCAGCAGCTCCTCGGGGGAGGGTGAAGCTTTCTTT
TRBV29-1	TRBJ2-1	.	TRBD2	CSVEDYGTSSYNEQFF	TGCAGCGTTGAAGATTACGGGACTAGCTCCTACAATGAGCAGTTCTTC
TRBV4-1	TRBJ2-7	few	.	CASSQGAWSSYEQYF	TGCGCCAGCAGCCAAGGTGCCTGGAGCTCCTACGAGCAGTACTTC
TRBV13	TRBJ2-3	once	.	CASSGGQVASSTDTQYF	TGTGCCAGCAGCGGAGGGCAGGTAGCATCTAGCACAGATACGCAGTATTTT
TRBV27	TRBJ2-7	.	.	CASRPRGGGNEQYF	TGTGCCAGCAGGCCTAGGGGTGGCGGTAACGAGCAGTACTTC
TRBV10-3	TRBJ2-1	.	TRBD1	CAIKQGAYNEQFF	TGTGCCATCAAACAGGGGGCCTACAATGAGCAGTTCTTC
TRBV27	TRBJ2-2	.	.	CASSLRWGTGELFF	TGTGCCAGCAGTTTACGGTGGGGCACCGGGGAGCTGTTTTTT
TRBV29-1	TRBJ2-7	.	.	CSVLKTEAYEQYF	TGCAGCGTCTTAAAGACAGAGGCCTACGAGCAGTACTTC
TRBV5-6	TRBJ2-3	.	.	CASSPGGDTQYF	TGTGCCAGCAGCCCAGGTGGAGATACGCAGTATTTT
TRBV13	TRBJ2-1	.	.	CASSLGAKWFF	TGTGCCAGCAGCTTAGGAGCTAAGTGGTTCTTC
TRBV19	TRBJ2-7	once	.	CASSTRTAYEQYF	TGTGCCAGTAGCACCCGGACGGCTTACGAGCAGTACTTC
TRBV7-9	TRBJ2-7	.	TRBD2	CASSREPGLAGNEQYF	TGTGCCAGCAGCCGGGAACCGGGACTAGCGGGCAACGAGCAGTACTTC
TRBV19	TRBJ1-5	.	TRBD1	CASLDRADQPQHF	TGTGCCAGTTTAGACAGGGCAGATCAGCCCCAGCATTTT
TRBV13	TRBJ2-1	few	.	CASSLEYNEQFF	TGTGCCAGCAGCCTCGAATACAATGAGCAGTTCTTC
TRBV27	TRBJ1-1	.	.	CASSLRRAPVEAFF	TGTGCCAGCAGTTTGAGGCGGGCTCCCGTTGAAGCTTTCTTT
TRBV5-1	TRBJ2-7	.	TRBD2	CASSISGGASIHEQYF	TGCGCCAGCAGTATAAGCGGGGGGGCCTCCATCCACGAGCAGTACTTC
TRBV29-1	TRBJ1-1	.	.	CSVEWNTEAFF	TGCAGCGTGGAGTGGAACACTGAAGCTTTCTTT
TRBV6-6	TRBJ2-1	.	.	CASSSRGTYNEQFF	TGTGCCAGCAGTTCCAGGGGTACCTACAATGAGCAGTTCTTC
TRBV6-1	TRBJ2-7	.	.	CASGEGYEQYF	TGTGCCAGCGGTGAAGGGTACGAGCAGTACTTC
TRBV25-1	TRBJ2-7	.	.	CASSAHYEQYF	TGTGCCAGCAGTGCCCATTACGAGCAGTACTTC
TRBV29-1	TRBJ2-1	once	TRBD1	CSVRQGVLNEQFF	TGCAGCGTTAGACAGGGGGTGCTTAATGAGCAGTTCTTC
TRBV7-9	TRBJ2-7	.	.	CASSLALGGVHFDQYF	TGTGCCAGCAGCTTAGCTCTGGGGGGAGTCCATTTTGATCAGTACTTC
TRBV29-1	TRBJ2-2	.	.	CSVEDITGPGELFF	TGCAGCGTTGAAGATATTACAGGGCCCGGGGAGCTGTTTTTT
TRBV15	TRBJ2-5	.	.	CATSRDREGADETQYF	TGTGCCACCAGCAGAGACCGTGAGGGAGCTGATGAGACCCAGTACTTC
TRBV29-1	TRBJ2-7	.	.	CSVERGENEQYF	TGCAGCGTTGAGCGGGGAGAGAACGAGCAGTACTTC
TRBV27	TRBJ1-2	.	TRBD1	CASSGQGNYGYTF	TGTGCCAGCAGTGGACAGGGAAACTATGGCTACACCTTC